The 10 T cell receptor beta chains given below trace back to one sample, sequenced in a study of T cells in Graves' hyperthyroidism and ophthalmopathy. Researchers took RNA transcripts and amplified the TCR beta CDR3 regions from them. The HTBI set primed first-round TCR CDR3 RT-PCR. Each CDR3 protein is one row after TCRdb ran MiXCR on the multiplex PCR reads. The sample includes 370,000 or so distinct CDR3 sequences, around an eighth of them seen just once. Sequences were obtained from blood. Source of these receptors: a man aged 25 to 40 with Graves' hyperthyroidism that later progressed to Graves' ophthalmopathy.

In this sample, this clonotype turned up many times. V gene TRBV7-2 combines with J gene TRBJ1-1; no clear D. Germline values: CDR1 SGHTA, CDR2 FQGNSA. This CDR3 has 15 amino acids. V was cut by 1 base and J by 2 bases, with 11 bases left in between. CDR3 residues: CASSLEPGRNTEAFF. CDR3 nucleotide sequence: TGTGCCAGCAGCTTAGAACCGGGGAGAAACACTGAAGCTTTCTTT.

This clonotype was seen many times. CDR3 sequence: CASSSWKDTQYF. The CDR3 DNA follows: TGTGCCAGCAGCTCGTGGAAAGATACGCAGTATTTT. This chain uses TRBV7-9 with TRBJ2-3; D not certain. The V and J ends lost 4 bases and 5 bases respectively, with 7 bases between them. The CDR3 sequence is 12 residues long. Germline CDR1 is SEHNR and CDR2 is FQNEAQ (reference sequence).

This clonotype was counted many times. The chain has TRBV29-1 and TRBJ1-1, with D hard to call. The CDR3 is made up of 11 amino acids. Trimming pared 2 bases from V and 11 bases from J, leaving 12 bases between. From germline, CDR1 is SQVTM and CDR2 ANQGSEA. The CDR3 bases are TGCAGCGTTGAACAGTTAGGTGCGGCTTTCTTT. Protein product: CSVEQLGAAFF.

This clonotype showed up many times. CDR3 sequence (DNA): TGTGCCAGCAGACCCTCGGACAGGGACTATGGCTACACCTTC. Residues: CASRPSDRDYGYTF. The chain has TRBV28 and TRBJ1-2, with 8 bases matching TRBD1. Losses at the gene ends were 6 bases for V and 3 bases for J; bases not matched to a gene: 6. Germline V gene lookup returns CDR1 MDHEN and CDR2 SYDVKM. The CDR3 has 14 residues.

This clonotype has only a few counts. This rearrangement joins TRBV5-1 to TRBJ2-7; TRBD2 matches at 12 bases. This CDR3 contains 17 residues. V was clipped by 7 bases and J by 2 bases; unmatched bases: 13. Germline-derived CDR1 and CDR2 are SGHRS and YFSETQ. CDR3 in amino acids: CASGQTSGGVLTYEQYF. The CDR3 DNA reads TGCGCCAGCGGCCAGACTAGCGGGGGAGTCTTAACCTACGAGCAGTACTTC.

There are many counts of this clonotype. The chain joins TRBV24-1 to TRBJ1-5; 7 nucleotides agree with TRBD1. With V trimmed by 5 bases and J by 4 bases, 4 bases remained unmatched. The CDR3 runs to 14 residues. Germline values: CDR1 KGHDR, CDR2 SFDVKD. CDR3 sequence (DNA): TGTGCCACCAGTGCCGGGACAGTAAATCAGCCCCAGCATTTT. Its protein product is CATSAGTVNQPQHF.

This clonotype was found many times. The chain joins TRBV10-3 to TRBJ2-1; 9 bases are shared with TRBD2. V lost 8 bases and J lost 2; bases outside the gene matches: 4. Germline assignment: CDR1 ENHRY and CDR2 SYGVKD. The CDR3 extends over 14 amino acids. The CDR3 sequence: CAISERGAYNEQFF. CDR3 coding DNA: TGTGCCATCTCGGAGCGGGGGGCCTACAATGAGCAGTTCTTC.

This clonotype has a count of ten or more. The chain uses TRBV13 and TRBJ2-5, with D hard to call. The V and J ends lost 1 base and 5 bases respectively, with 14 bases between them. The CDR3 loop spans 15 amino acids. Germline V gene sequence: CDR1 PRHDT, CDR2 FYEKMQ (reference sequence). DNA for the CDR3: TGTGCCAGCAGCTTAGCGCCGGGTGACGGGGAGACCCAGTACTTC. Amino acid sequence: CASSLAPGDGETQYF.

This chain joins TRBV7-9 and TRBJ1-2, with D unclear. The germline V and J ends were trimmed by 5 bases and 8 bases, with 15 bases remaining between them. The CDR3 totals 13 residues. Germline lookup yields CDR1 SEHNR and CDR2 FQNEAQ (reference sequence). The CDR3 region has the DNA TGTGCCAGCAGCCCCGGGCCTACGGAAGGCTACACCTTC. Encoded protein: CASSPGPTEGYTF. Using reference TRBV7-9 and TRBJ1-2 for the parts outside the CDR3, the full variable domain is DTGVSQNPRHKITKRGQNVTFRCDPISEHNRLYWYRQTLGQGPEFLTYFQNEAQLEKSRLLSDRFSAERPKGSFSTLEIQRTEQGDSAMYLCASSPGPTEGYTFGSGTRLTVV.

This clonotype came up many times. The rearrangement uses TRBV6-1 and TRBJ1-5, with a weak D call TRBD1 (5 bases). This CDR3 is built from 14 residues. CDR1 is MNHNS, CDR2 SASEGT, per germline. V gave up 2 bases and J gave up 4 bases, with 9 bases separating them. For the CDR3, the DNA is TGTGCCAGCAGTGAAAACGGGGGTAATCAGCCCCAGCATTTT. It encodes CASSENGGNQPQHF.